The entry that follows covers one T cell receptor beta chain sequence. Its antigen is unknown. Generated by immunoSEQ multiplex PCR, the TCRdb table keeps only in-frame clones and is missing some. Among 520,000 or so clones listed, 79% were seen once. This entry comes from a study of shared clonotypes between healthy human individuals. Notes on the study in general: Clonotype sharing among donors was thought likely to change with sequencing depth.

Material for sequencing was PBMCs. The receptor comes from a woman in her thirties or forties in good health. Some clones in this sample may be carry-over from other donors' samples.

The chain's CDR3 is CASSFGVLAGTDTQYF. CDR3 sequence (DNA): TGTGCCAGCAGCTTCGGAGTCCTAGCGGGCACAGATACGCAGTATTTT. J is TRBJ2-3 and V is TRBV5-4, with 7 bases aligning to TRBD2. The J segment lost 1 base and the V segment lost 2 bases, leaving 7 bases of the junction unmatched. Germline lookup yields CDR1 SGHNT and CDR2 YYREEE (reference sequence). The CDR3 loop spans 16 amino acids.